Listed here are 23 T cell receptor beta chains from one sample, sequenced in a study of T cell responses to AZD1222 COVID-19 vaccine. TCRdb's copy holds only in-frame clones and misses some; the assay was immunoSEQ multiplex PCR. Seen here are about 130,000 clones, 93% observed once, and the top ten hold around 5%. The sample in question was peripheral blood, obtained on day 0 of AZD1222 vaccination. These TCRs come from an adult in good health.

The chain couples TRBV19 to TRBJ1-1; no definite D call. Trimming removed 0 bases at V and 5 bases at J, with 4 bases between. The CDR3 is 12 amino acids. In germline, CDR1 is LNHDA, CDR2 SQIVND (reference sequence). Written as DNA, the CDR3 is TGTGCCAGTAGTATAGACTGGACTGAAGCTTTCTTT. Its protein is CASSIDWTEAFF.

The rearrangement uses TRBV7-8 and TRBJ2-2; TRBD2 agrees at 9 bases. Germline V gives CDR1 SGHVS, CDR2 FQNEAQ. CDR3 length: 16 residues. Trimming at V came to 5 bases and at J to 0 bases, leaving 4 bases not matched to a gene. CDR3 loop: CASSRSGRANTGELFF. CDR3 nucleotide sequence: TGTGCCAGCAGCCGTAGCGGGAGAGCGAACACCGGGGAGCTGTTTTTT.

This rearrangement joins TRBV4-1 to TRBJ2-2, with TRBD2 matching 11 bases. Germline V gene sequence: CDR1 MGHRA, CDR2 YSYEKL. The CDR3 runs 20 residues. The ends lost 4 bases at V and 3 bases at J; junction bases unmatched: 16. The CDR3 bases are TGCGCCAGCAGCCCGGCACATGCAACTAGCGGGAGATTTCACACCGGGGAGCTGTTTTTT. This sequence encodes CASSPAHATSGRFHTGELFF.

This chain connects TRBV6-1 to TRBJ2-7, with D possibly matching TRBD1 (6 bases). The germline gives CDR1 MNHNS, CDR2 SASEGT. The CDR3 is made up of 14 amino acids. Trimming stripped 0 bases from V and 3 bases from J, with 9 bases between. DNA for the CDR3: TGTGCCAGCAGTGAAGCCGACAGGTTCTACGAGCAGTACTTC. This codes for CASSEADRFYEQYF.

The CDR3 reads CASSPGQGYYGYTF. Written as DNA, the CDR3 is TGTGCCAGCAGCCCCGGACAGGGCTACTATGGCTACACCTTC. The chain joins TRBV14 to TRBJ1-2; TRBD1 aligns across 8 bases. The V gene end was trimmed by 4 bases and the J gene end by 3 bases; junction bases not matched to a gene: 4. Looked up from germline, CDR1 is SGHDN and CDR2 is FVKESK. The length of the CDR3 is 14 residues.

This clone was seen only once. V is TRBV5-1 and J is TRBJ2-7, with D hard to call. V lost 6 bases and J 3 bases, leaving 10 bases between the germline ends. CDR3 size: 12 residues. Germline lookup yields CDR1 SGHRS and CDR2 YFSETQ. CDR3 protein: CASTDGFYEQYF. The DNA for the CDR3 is TGCGCCAGCACCGACGGATTCTACGAGCAGTACTTC.

CDR3 residues: CASRTTGTYEQYF. DNA of the CDR3: TGCGCCAGCAGAACGACGGGAACCTACGAGCAGTACTTC. The J gene is TRBJ2-7, the V gene TRBV5-1, with TRBD2 as a possible D gene (5 bases). CDR3 length: 13 amino acids. Trimming cost V 5 bases and J 2 bases, with 11 bases left between them. Germline values: CDR1 SGHRS, CDR2 YFSETQ. Variable domain in full (rest from reference TRBV5-1 and TRBJ2-7): KAGVTQTPRYLIKTRGQQVTLSCSPISGHRSVSWYQQTPGQGLQFLFEYFSETQRNKGNFPGRFSGRQFSNSRSEMNVSTLELGDSALYLCASRTTGTYEQYFGPGTRLTVT.

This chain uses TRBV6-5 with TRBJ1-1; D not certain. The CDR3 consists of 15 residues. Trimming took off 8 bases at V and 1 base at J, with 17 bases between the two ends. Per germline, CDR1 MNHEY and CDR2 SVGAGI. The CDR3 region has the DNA TGTGCCAGCCGGCCCAGGAACCAAGAGAACACTGAAGCTTTCTTT. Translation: CASRPRNQENTEAFF.

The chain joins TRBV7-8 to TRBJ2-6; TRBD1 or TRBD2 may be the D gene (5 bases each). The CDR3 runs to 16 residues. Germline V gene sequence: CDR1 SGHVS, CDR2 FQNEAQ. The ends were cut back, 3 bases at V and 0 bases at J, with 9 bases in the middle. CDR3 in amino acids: CASSLGRHSGANVLTF. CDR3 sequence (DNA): TGTGCCAGCAGCTTGGGACGGCACTCTGGGGCCAACGTCCTGACTTTC.

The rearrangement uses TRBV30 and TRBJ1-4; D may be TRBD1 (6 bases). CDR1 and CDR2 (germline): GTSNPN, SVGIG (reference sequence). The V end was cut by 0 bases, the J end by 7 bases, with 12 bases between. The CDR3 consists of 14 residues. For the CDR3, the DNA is TGTGCCTGGAGTGTTCCGGGGGCAGGTGAAAAACTGTTTTTT. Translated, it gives CAWSVPGAGEKLFF.

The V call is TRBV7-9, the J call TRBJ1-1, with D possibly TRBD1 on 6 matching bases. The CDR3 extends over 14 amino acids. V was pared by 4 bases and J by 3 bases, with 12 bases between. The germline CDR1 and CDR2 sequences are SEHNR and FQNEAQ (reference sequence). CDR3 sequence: CASSSQGFDTEAFF. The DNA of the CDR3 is TGTGCCAGCAGCTCTCAGGGGTTTGACACTGAAGCTTTCTTT.

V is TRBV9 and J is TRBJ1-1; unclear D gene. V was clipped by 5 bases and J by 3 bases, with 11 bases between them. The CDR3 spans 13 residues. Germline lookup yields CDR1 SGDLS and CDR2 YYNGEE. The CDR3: CASSYGPDTEAFF. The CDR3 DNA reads TGTGCCAGCAGTTATGGCCCGGACACTGAAGCTTTCTTT. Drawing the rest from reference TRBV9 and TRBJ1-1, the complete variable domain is DSGVTQTPKHLITATGQRVTLRCSPRSGDLSVYWYQQSLDQGLQFLIQYYNGEERAKGNILERFSAQQFPDLHSELNLSSLELGDSALYFCASSYGPDTEAFFGQGTRLTVV.

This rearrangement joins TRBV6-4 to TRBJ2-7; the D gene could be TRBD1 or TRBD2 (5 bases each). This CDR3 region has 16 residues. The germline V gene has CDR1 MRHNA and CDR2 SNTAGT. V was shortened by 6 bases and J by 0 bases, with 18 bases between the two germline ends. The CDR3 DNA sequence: TGTGCCAGCAGAACTACCAGGGAACGGGGCTCCTACGAGCAGTACTTC. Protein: CASRTTRERGSYEQYF.

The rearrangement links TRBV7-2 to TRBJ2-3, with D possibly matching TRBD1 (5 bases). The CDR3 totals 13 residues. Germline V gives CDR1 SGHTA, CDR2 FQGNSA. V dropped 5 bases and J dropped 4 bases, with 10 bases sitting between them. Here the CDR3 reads CASSQQGPDTQYF. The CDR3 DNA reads TGTGCCAGCAGCCAGCAGGGTCCAGATACGCAGTATTTT.

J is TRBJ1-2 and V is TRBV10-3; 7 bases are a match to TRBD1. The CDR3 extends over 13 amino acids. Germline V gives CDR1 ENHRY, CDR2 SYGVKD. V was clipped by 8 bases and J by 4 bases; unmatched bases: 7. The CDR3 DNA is TGTGCCATCGGCCCAGGGGGTCCCTATGGCTACACCTTC. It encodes CAIGPGGPYGYTF.

CDR3 sequence: CATSRTRHYSPLHF. For the CDR3, the DNA is TGTGCCACCAGCAGGACGCGACATTATTCACCCCTCCACTTT. This rearrangement joins TRBV15 to TRBJ1-6; no firm D call. V shed 3 bases and J shed 8 bases, with 11 bases lying between them. The germline gives CDR1 LNHNV, CDR2 YYDKDF (reference sequence). The CDR3 is made up of 14 amino acids. The entire variable domain, with the rest obtained from reference TRBV15 and TRBJ1-6, is as follows: DAMVIQNPRYQVTQFGKPVTLSCSQTLNHNVMYWYQQKSSQAPKLLFHYYDKDFNNEADTPDNFQSRRPNTSFCFLDIRSPGLGDTAMYLCATSRTRHYSPLHFGNGTRLTVT.

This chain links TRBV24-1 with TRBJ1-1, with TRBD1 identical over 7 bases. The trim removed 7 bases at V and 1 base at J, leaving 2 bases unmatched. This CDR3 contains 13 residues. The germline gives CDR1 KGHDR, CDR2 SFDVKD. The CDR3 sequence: CATRNRGNTEAFF. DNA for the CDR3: TGTGCCACCAGGAACAGGGGGAACACTGAAGCTTTCTTT.

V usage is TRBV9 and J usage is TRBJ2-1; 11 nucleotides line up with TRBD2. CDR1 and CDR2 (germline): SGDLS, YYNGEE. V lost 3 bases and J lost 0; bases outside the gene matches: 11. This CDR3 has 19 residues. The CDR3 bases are TGTGCCAGCAGCGCACCGGGACTAGCGGTCCAGAGCTCCTACAATGAGCAGTTCTTC. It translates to CASSAPGLAVQSSYNEQFF. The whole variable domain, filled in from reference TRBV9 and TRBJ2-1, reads DSGVTQTPKHLITATGQRVTLRCSPRSGDLSVYWYQQSLDQGLQFLIQYYNGEERAKGNILERFSAQQFPDLHSELNLSSLELGDSALYFCASSAPGLAVQSSYNEQFFGPGTRLTVL.

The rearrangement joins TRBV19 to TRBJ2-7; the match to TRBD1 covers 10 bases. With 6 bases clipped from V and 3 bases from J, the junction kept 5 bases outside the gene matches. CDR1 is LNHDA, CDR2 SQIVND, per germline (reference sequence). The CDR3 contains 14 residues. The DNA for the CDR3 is TGTGCCAGTAGGCCGGGACAGGGGTTCTACGAGCAGTACTTC. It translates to CASRPGQGFYEQYF. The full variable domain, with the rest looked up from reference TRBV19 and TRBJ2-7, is DGGITQSPKYLFRKEGQNVTLSCEQNLNHDAMYWYRQDPGQGLRLIYYSQIVNDFQKGDIAEGYSVSREKKESFPLTVTSAQKNPTAFYLCASRPGQGFYEQYFGPGTRLTVT.

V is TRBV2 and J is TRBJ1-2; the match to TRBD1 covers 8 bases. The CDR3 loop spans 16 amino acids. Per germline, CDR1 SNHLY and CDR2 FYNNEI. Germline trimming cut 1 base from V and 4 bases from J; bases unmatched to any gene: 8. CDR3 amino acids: CASSEGAGGAGYGYTF. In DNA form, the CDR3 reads TGTGCCAGCAGTGAAGGGGCAGGGGGCGCTGGCTATGGCTACACCTTC.

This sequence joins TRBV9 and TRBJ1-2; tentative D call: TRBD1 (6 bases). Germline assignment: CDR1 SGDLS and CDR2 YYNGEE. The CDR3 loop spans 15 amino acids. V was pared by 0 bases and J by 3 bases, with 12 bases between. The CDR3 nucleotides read TGTGCCAGCAGCGTAGAATACAGGGCCCACTATGGCTACACCTTC. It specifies CASSVEYRAHYGYTF.

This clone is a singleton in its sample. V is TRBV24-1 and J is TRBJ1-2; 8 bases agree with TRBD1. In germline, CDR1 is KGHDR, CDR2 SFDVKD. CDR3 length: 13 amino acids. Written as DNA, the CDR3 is TGTGCTCACCCAGGGGGCCAGGGCTATGGCTACACCTTC. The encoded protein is CAHPGGQGYGYTF.

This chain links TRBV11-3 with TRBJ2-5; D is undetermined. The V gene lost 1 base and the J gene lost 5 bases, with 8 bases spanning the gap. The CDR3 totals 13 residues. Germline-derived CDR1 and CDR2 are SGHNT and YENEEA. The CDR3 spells CASSLVSSETQYF. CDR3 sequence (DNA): TGTGCCAGCAGCTTAGTGAGTTCGGAGACCCAGTACTTC.